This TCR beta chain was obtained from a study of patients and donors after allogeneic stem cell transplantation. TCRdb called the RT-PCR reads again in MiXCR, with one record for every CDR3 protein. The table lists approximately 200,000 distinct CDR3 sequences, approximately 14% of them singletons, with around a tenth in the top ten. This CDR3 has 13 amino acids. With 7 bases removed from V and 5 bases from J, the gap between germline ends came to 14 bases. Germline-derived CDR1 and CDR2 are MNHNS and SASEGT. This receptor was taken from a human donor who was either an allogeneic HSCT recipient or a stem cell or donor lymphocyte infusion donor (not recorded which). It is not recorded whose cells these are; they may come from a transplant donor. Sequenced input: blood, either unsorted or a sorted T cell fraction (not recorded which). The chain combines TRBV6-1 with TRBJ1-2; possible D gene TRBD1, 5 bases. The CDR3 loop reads CASKRGTVYGYTF. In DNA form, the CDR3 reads TGTGCCAGCAAAAGAGGGACGGTGTATGGCTACACCTTC.